The 18 T cell receptor beta chains below were found in one sample sequenced in a study of early T cells in non-severe SARS-CoV-2 infection. TCRdb analysed the 5' RACE reads with MiXCR anew, one entry per CDR3 protein. Of roughly 61,000 distinct CDR3 sequences listed, under 15% are singletons. The sequencing here drew on whole blood, taken at baseline. All receptors come from an adult who was a healthcare worker with PCR-confirmed SARS-CoV-2 infection or an uninfected control (not recorded which).

This chain links TRBV28 with TRBJ1-1; 10 positions match TRBD1. CDR3 length: 16 amino acids. V lost 3 bases to trimming and J lost 5 bases; unmatched junction nucleotides: 9. Germline CDR1 and CDR2: MDHEN and SYDVKM. The CDR3 here is CASSLSGTGVRTEAFF. The CDR3 DNA follows: TGTGCCAGCAGTTTGTCCGGGACAGGGGTTCGAACTGAAGCTTTCTTT. Full variable domain (missing parts from reference TRBV28 and TRBJ1-1): DVKVTQSSRYLVKRTGEKVFLECVQDMDHENMFWYRQDPGLGLRLIYFSYDVKMKEKGDIPEGYSVSREKKERFSLILESASTNQTSMYLCASSLSGTGVRTEAFFGQGTRLTVV.

The rearrangement uses TRBV5-6 and TRBJ2-1; D may be TRBD2 (5 bases). The CDR3 has 11 amino acids. V shed 4 bases and J shed 7 bases, with 6 bases lying between them. CDR1 is SGHDT and CDR2 is YYEEEE in the germline V gene. Here the CDR3 reads CASSPGNEQFF. The CDR3 coding sequence is TGTGCCAGCAGCCCGGGGAATGAGCAGTTCTTC.

The gene calls are TRBV6-1 and TRBJ2-6; D remains unclear. Germline V lookup: CDR1 MNHNS, CDR2 SASEGT. CDR3 length: 17 amino acids. With 5 bases removed from V and 0 bases from J, the gap between germline ends came to 14 bases. CDR3 nucleotides: TGTGCCAGCAGTTACAGCAGCCGCAGCTCTGGGGCCAACGTCCTGACTTTC. Amino acids: CASSYSSRSSGANVLTF.

V gene TRBV7-8 combines with J gene TRBJ1-1; no clear D gene. V was cut by 1 base and J by 0 bases, with 6 bases left in between. The germline CDR1 and CDR2 sequences are SGHVS and FQNEAQ. CDR3 length: 14 residues. CDR3 loop: CASSLGRMNTEAFF. CDR3 coding DNA: TGTGCCAGCAGCTTAGGCAGAATGAACACTGAAGCTTTCTTT.

The CDR3 DNA is TGTGCCAGCAGCTTAGGTCCAACAGGGGTCCTATCCTACGAGCAGTACTTC. Protein sequence: CASSLGPTGVLSYEQYF. The genes are TRBV7-3 and TRBJ2-7; 7 bases fit TRBD1. The CDR3 extends over 17 amino acids. Germline V gene sequence: CDR1 SGHTA, CDR2 FQGTGA. The J segment lost 1 base and the V segment lost 2 bases, leaving 11 bases of the junction unmatched.

This clonotype was recorded a few times. The CDR3 coding sequence is TGTGCCAGCAGCTTGGGTTGGGGCGGGAGCCGGCCAGATACGCAGTATTTT. Its translation is CASSLGWGGSRPDTQYF. V gene TRBV5-5 combines with J gene TRBJ2-3; 7 nucleotides agree with TRBD2. The CDR3 is made up of 17 amino acids. Germline V gives CDR1 SGHKS, CDR2 YYEKEE (reference sequence). V shed 0 bases, J shed 4 bases, and the junction held 11 bases outside the gene matches.

The V and J genes are TRBV3-1 and TRBJ1-6, with D unclear. The V end was cut by 2 bases, the J end by 1 base, with 6 bases between. The V gene's germline CDR1 is LGHDT and CDR2 YNNKEL (reference sequence). CDR3 length equals 15 residues. The CDR3 loop reads CASSQRTSYNSPLHF. The CDR3 DNA reads TGTGCCAGCAGCCAAAGAACTTCCTATAATTCACCCCTCCACTTT.

The CDR3 spells CASSLAGMSSYEQYF. In nucleotides, the CDR3 is TGTGCCAGCAGCTTGGCAGGCATGAGCTCCTACGAGCAGTACTTC. The chain carries TRBV5-5 and TRBJ2-7, with D unclear. Germline lookup yields CDR1 SGHKS and CDR2 YYEKEE (reference sequence). The CDR3 is 15 amino acids. The V end lost 0 bases, the J end lost 0 bases, and 10 bases lay between the germline ends.

This clonotype has only a few counts. The chain links TRBV7-9 to TRBJ2-1; 13 positions match TRBD2. With 5 bases clipped from V and 9 bases from J, the junction kept 13 bases outside the gene matches. The CDR3 is 17 amino acids. Germline V CDR1 and CDR2: SEHNR, FQNEAQ (reference sequence). CDR3 coding DNA: TGTGCCAGCAGCAAAACTCCGGGACTAGCGGGAATGGGTGAGCAGTTCTTC. Residues: CASSKTPGLAGMGEQFF.

The V call is TRBV6-2 or TRBV6-3, the J call TRBJ2-1; D perhaps matches TRBD1 (5 bases). Per germline, CDR1 MNHEY and CDR2 SVGEGT. The CDR3 runs 16 residues. With 2 bases removed from V and 7 bases from J, the gap between germline ends came to 18 bases. CDR3: CASSYLEAGPGNEQFF. CDR3 nucleotide sequence: TGTGCCAGCAGTTACCTCGAGGCTGGACCAGGGAATGAGCAGTTCTTC.

The chain couples TRBV12-3 or TRBV12-4 to TRBJ2-1; the D is unclear. The CDR3 sequence is 13 residues long. With 6 bases removed from V and 9 bases from J, the gap between germline ends came to 15 bases. CDR3: CASSRPSAVEQFF. DNA for the CDR3: TGTGCCAGCAGCCGCCCCAGCGCGGTTGAGCAGTTCTTC.

This clonotype was counted ten times or more. This chain connects TRBV7-9 to TRBJ2-3; 13 nucleotides match TRBD2. The CDR3 covers 16 residues. Germline V gives CDR1 SEHNR, CDR2 FQNEAQ (reference sequence). The J segment lost 4 bases and the V segment lost 5 bases, leaving 6 bases of the junction unmatched. In DNA form, the CDR3 reads TGTGCCAGCAGCCACGGACTAGCGGGAGTCTCAGATACGCAGTATTTT. This gives the protein CASSHGLAGVSDTQYF.

In this sample, this clonotype turned up many times. This chain uses TRBV11-2 with TRBJ2-3, with no clear D. In germline, CDR1 is SGHAT, CDR2 FQNNGV. The length of the CDR3 is 15 residues. Deletions cut 1 base from V and 2 bases from J, with 10 bases between. The CDR3 reads CASSLVLGITDTQYF. CDR3 bases: TGTGCCAGCAGCTTAGTGCTCGGCATCACAGATACGCAGTATTTT.

The CDR3 region has the DNA TGTGCCAGCAGCCCACAGGGTACGGAGCAGTACTTC. Translating gives CASSPQGTEQYF. The J gene is TRBJ2-7, the V gene TRBV5-4; TRBD1 is a possible D gene (6 bases). This CDR3 comprises 12 residues. V lost 4 bases and J 7 bases, leaving 12 bases between the germline ends. Germline V gene sequence: CDR1 SGHNT, CDR2 YYREEE (reference sequence).

The chain is built from TRBV6-5 and TRBJ1-3; no firm D call. Trimming pared 2 bases from V and 4 bases from J, leaving 9 bases between. CDR3 length: 14 amino acids. Germline CDR1 is MNHEY and CDR2 is SVGAGI. The chain's CDR3 is CASSYNDKGNTIYF. CDR3 DNA sequence: TGTGCCAGCAGTTACAATGATAAGGGAAACACCATATATTTT.

This clonotype was detected many times. The genes are TRBV29-1 and TRBJ2-1; 7 bases map to TRBD1. The CDR3 is 12 amino acids. With V trimmed by 7 bases and J by 2 bases, 2 bases remained unmatched. CDR1 is SQVTM and CDR2 is ANQGSEA in the germline V gene. CDR3 DNA sequence: TGCAGCGCGGGACAGACCTACAATGAGCAGTTCTTC. Translating it yields CSAGQTYNEQFF.

This clonotype was found many times. The chain combines TRBV6-2 or TRBV6-3 with TRBJ2-3; D is unresolved. The germline V gene has CDR1 MNHEY and CDR2 SVGEGT. There are 12 residues in the CDR3. The ends were cut back, 2 bases at V and 10 bases at J, with 10 bases in the middle. The CDR3 loop reads CASSYGEYPQYF. In nucleotides, the CDR3 is TGTGCCAGCAGTTACGGTGAATATCCGCAGTATTTT.

The chain combines TRBV29-1 with TRBJ2-7, with 13 nucleotides matching TRBD2. The CDR3 consists of 12 residues. Germline V gene lookup returns CDR1 SQVTM and CDR2 ANQGSEA. Unmatched junction bases numbered 2, after V lost 6 bases and J lost 6 bases. CDR3 DNA: TGCAGCGTCGGGACTAGCGGGACCGAGCAGTACTTC. It encodes CSVGTSGTEQYF.